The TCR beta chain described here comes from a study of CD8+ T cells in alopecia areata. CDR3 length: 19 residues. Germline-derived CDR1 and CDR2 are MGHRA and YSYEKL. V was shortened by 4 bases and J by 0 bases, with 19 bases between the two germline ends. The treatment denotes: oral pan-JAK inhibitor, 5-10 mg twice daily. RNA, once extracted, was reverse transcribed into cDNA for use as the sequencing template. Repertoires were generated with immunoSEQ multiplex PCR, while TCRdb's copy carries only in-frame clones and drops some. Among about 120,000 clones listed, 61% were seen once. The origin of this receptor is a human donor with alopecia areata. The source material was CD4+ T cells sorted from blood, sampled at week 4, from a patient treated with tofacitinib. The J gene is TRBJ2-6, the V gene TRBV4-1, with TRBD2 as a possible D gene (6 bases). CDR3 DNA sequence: TGCGCCAGCAGCCTACTCAAACATGGAGGGAACTCTGGGGCCAACGTCCTGACTTTC. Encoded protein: CASSLLKHGGNSGANVLTF.